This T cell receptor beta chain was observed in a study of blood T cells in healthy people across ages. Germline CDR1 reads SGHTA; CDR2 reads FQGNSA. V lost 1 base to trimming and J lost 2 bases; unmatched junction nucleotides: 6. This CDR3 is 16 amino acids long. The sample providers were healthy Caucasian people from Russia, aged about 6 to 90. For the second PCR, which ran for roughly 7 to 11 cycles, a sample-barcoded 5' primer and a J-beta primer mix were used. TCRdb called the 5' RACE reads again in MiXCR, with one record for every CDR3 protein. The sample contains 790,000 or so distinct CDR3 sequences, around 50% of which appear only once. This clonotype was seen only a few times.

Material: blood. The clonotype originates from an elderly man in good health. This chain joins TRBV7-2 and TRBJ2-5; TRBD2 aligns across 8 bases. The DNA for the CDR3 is TGTGCCAGCAGCTTAGGGGGGACTAGGGGGCAAGAGACCCAGTACTTC. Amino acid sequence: CASSLGGTRGQETQYF.